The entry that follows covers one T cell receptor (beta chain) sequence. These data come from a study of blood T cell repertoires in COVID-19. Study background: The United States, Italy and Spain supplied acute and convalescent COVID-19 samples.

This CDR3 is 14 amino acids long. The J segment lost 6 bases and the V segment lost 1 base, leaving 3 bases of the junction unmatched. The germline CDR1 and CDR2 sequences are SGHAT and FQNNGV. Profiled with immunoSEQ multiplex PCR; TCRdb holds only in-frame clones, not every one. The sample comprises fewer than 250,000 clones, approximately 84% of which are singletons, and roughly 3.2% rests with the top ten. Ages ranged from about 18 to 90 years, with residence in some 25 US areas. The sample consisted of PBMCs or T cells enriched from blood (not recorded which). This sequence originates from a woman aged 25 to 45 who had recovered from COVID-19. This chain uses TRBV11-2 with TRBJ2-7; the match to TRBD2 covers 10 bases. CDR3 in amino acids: CASSLGGLAVEQYF. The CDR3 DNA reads TGTGCCAGCAGCTTAGGCGGACTAGCGGTCGAGCAGTACTTC.